This T cell receptor (beta chain) was obtained from a study of shared clonotypes between healthy human individuals. Study-level information: Researchers assigned three CD4 naive, three CD4 memory, two CD8 naive and one CD8 memory plate to each donor.

Points from the study as a whole: Only blood underwent sampling, and tissue repertoires likely differ. The study generally estimated greater richness for naive than memory subsets. Some naive CD4 clonotypes, roughly 4.8%, turned up in common across a handful of donors.

Trimming shortened V by 2 bases and J by 5 bases, and 15 bases separated the two germline ends. CDR1 and CDR2 (germline): KGHSH, LQKENI. This CDR3 region has 16 residues. Libraries were prepared by immunoSEQ multiplex PCR; TCRdb keeps only in-frame clonotypes and omits some of them. Of 750,000 to 1,000,000 clones detected, around 93% appear once; the ten largest clones hold more than 20%. Terminally differentiated effector memory CD45RA+ cells were excluded by CCR7 positive selection of CD45RO-negative cells. Concerning this clone: No antigen is known for it.

The source is a man aged 25 to 45 in good health. V gene TRBV18 combines with J gene TRBJ2-2; no clear D gene. Specimen: naive CD8+ T cells sorted from blood. The CDR3 loop is CASSPTRLLRTGELFF. The DNA for the CDR3 is TGTGCCAGCTCACCAACCAGATTGTTGAGAACCGGGGAGCTGTTTTTT.